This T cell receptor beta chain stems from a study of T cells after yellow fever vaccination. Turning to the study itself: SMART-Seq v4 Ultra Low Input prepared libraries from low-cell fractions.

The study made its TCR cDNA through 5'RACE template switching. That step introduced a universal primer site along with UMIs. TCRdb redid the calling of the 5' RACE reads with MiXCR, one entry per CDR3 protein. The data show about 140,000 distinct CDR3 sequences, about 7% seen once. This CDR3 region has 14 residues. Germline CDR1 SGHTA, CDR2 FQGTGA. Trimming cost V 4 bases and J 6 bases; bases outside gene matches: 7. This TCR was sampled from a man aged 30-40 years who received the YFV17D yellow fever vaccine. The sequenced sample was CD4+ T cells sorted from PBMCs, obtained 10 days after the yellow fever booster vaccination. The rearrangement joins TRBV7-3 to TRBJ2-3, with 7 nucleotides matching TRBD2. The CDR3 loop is CASSSGLRGDTQYF. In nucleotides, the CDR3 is TGTGCCAGCAGCTCGGGACTACGAGGGGATACGCAGTATTTT.